This T cell receptor beta chain is drawn from a study of control samples from healthy donors and cancer patients. Germline lookup yields CDR1 MNHNY and CDR2 SVGAGI (reference sequence). V was trimmed by 7 bases and J by 7 bases, leaving 14 bases between them. The CDR3 has 13 amino acids. Only in-frame clones appear in the TCRdb table, and some are missing; sequencing was by immunoSEQ multiplex PCR. The sample records over 150,000 clones, approximately 94% being singletons. This TCR was recovered from a woman aged 18-29 years in good health. Specimen: blood. This rearrangement joins TRBV6-6 to TRBJ2-1; D may be TRBD1 (5 bases). The CDR3 region has the DNA TGTGCCAGCACCAACCCTGCAGGGAATGAGCAGTTCTTC. Residues: CASTNPAGNEQFF.